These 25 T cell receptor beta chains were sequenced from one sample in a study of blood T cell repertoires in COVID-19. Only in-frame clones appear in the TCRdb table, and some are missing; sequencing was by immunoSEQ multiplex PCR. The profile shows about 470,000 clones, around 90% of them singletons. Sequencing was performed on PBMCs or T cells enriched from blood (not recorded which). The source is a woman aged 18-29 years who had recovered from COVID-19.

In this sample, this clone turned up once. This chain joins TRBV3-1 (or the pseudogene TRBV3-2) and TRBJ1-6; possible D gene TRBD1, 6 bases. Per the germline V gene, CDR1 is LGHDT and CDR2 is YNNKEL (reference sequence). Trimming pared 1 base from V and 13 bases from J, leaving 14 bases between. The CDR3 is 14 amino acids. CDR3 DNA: TGTGCCAGCAGCCAAGTCCAGGGGACGGGTCCCCTCCACTTT. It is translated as CASSQVQGTGPLHF.

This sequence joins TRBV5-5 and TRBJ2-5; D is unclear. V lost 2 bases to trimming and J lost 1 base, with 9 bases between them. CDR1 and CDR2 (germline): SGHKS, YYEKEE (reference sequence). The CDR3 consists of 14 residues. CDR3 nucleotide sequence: TGTGCCAGCAGCTTCTCGGCGGCCCAAGAGACCCAGTACTTC. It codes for CASSFSAAQETQYF.

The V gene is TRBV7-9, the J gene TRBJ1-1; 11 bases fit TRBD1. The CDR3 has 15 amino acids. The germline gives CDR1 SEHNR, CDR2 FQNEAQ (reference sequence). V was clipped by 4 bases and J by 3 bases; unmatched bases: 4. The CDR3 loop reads CASSSGDRGDTEAFF. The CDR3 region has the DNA TGTGCCAGCAGCTCCGGGGACAGGGGGGACACTGAAGCTTTCTTT.

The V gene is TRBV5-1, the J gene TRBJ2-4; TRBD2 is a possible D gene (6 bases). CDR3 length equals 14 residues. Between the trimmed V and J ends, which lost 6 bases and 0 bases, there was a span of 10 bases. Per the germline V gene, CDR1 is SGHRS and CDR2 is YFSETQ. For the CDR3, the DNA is TGCGCCAGCATGGAGGGGCCAGCCAAAAACATTCAGTACTTC. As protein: CASMEGPAKNIQYF.

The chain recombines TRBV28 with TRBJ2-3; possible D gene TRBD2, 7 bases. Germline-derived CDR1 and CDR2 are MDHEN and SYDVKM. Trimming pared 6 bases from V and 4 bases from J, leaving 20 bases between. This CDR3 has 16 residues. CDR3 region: CASSTPEGGRADTQYF. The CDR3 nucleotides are TGTGCCAGCAGCACCCCCGAGGGGGGGCGGGCAGATACGCAGTATTTT. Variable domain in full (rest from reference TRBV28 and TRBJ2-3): DVKVTQSSRYLVKRTGEKVFLECVQDMDHENMFWYRQDPGLGLRLIYFSYDVKMKEKGDIPEGYSVSREKKERFSLILESASTNQTSMYLCASSTPEGGRADTQYFGPGTRLTVL.

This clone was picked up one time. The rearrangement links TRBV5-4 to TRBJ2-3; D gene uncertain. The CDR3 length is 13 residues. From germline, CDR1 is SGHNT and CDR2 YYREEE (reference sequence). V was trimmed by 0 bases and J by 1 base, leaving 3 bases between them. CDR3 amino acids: CASSLAGTDTQYF. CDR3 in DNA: TGTGCCAGCAGCTTGGCGGGCACAGATACGCAGTATTTT.

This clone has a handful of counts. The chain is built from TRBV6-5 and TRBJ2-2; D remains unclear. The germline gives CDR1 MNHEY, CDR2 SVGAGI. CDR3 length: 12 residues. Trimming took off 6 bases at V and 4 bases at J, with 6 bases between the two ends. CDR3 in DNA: TGTGCCAGCAGCTGGCTCACCGGGGAGCTGTTTTTT. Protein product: CASSWLTGELFF.

CDR3 sequence: CASSSQALGGGRNEQFF. As DNA, the CDR3 is TGTGCCAGCAGCTCTCAGGCTCTAGGCGGGGGTCGGAATGAGCAGTTCTTC. The chain couples TRBV7-2 to TRBJ2-1; 7 nucleotides line up with TRBD2. The length of the CDR3 is 17 residues. The germline CDR1 and CDR2 sequences are SGHTA and FQGNSA. V lost 4 bases and J lost 7; bases outside the gene matches: 16.

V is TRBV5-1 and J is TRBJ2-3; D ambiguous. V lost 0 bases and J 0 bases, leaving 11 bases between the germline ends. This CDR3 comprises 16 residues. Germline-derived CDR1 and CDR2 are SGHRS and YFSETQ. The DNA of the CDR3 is TGCGCCAGCAGCTTGGTTTCCATCAGTAGCACAGATACGCAGTATTTT. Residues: CASSLVSISSTDTQYF.

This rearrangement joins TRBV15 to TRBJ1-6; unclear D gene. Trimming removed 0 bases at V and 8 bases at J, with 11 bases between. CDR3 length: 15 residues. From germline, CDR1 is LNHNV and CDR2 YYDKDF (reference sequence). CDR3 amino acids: CATSRERRWDSPLHF. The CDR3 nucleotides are TGTGCCACCAGCAGAGAAAGGAGGTGGGATTCACCCCTCCACTTT.

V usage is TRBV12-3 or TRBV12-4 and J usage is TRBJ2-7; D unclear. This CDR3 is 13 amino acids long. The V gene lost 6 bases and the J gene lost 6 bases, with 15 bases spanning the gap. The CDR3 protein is CASSARRISEQYF. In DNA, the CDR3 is TGTGCCAGCAGCGCCCGCAGGATCTCCGAGCAGTACTTC.

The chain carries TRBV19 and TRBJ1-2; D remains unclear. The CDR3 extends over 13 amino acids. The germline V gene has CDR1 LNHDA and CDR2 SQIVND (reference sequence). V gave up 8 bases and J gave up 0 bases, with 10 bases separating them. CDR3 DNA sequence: TGTGCCAGTTATCGCGGGGCTAACTATGGCTACACCTTC. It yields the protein CASYRGANYGYTF.

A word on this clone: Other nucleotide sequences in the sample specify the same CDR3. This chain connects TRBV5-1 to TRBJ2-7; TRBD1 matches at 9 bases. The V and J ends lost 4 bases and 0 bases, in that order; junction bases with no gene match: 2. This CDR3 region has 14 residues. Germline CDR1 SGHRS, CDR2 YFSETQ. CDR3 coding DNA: TGCGCCAGCAGCCGGACAGGGGCCTCCTACGAGCAGTACTTC. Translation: CASSRTGASYEQYF.

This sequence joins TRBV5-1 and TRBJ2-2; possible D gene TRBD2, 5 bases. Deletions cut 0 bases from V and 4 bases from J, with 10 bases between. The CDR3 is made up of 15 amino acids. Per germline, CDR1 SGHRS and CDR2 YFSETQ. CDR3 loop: CASSLVAGGTGELFF. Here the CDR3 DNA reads TGCGCCAGCAGCTTGGTGGCAGGAGGCACCGGGGAGCTGTTTTTT.

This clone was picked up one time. In nucleotides, the CDR3 is TGTGCCACCAGTGACAGGGCAACCTACGAGCAGTACTTC. The encoded protein is CATSDRATYEQYF. V and J are TRBV24-1 and TRBJ2-7; maybe TRBD1 (5 bases). The germline V and J ends were trimmed by 4 bases and 2 bases, with 8 bases remaining between them. Germline-derived CDR1 and CDR2 are KGHDR and SFDVKD. The CDR3 runs to 13 residues.

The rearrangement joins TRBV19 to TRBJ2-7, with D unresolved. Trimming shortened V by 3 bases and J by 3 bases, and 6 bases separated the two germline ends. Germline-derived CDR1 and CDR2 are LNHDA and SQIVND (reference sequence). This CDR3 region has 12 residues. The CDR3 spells CASSMIGYEQYF. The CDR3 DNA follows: TGTGCCAGTAGTATGATCGGCTACGAGCAGTACTTC.

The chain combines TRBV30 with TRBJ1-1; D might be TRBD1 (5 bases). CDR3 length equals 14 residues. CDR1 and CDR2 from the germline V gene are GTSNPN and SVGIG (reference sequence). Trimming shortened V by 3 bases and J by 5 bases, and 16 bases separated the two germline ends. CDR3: CAWRDTSKGTEAFF. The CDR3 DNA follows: TGTGCCTGGAGGGACACATCCAAGGGGACTGAAGCTTTCTTT. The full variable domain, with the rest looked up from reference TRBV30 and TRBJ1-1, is SQTIHQWPATLVQPVGSPLSLECTVEGTSNPNLYWYRQAAGRGLQLLFYSVGIGQISSEVPQNLSASRPQDRQFILSSKKLLLSDSGFYLCAWRDTSKGTEAFFGQGTRLTVV.

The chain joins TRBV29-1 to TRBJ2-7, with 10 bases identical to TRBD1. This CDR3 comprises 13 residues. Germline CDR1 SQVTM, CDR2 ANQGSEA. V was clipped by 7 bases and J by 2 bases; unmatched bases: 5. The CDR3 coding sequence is TGCAGCGCCACCGGGACAGGGGCCTACGAGCAGTACTTC. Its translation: CSATGTGAYEQYF.

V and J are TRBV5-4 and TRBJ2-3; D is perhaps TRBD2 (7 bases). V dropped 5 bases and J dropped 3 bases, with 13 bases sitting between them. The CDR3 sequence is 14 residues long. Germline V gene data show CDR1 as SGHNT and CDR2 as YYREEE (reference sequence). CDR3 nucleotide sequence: TGTGCCAGCAGAGGGGGGGGCCCTACAGATACGCAGTATTTT. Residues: CASRGGGPTDTQYF.

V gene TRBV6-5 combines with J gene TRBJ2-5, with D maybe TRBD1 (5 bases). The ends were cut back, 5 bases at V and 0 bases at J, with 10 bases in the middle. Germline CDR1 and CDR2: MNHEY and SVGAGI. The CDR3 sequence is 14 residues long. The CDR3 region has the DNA TGTGCCAGCAGTCTCCAGACAGACCAAGAGACCCAGTACTTC. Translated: CASSLQTDQETQYF.

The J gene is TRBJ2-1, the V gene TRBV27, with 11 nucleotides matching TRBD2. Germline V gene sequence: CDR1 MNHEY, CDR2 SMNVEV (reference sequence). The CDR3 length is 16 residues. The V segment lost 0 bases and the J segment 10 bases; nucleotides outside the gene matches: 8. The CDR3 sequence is CASSLSPSGGIEEQFF. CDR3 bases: TGTGCCAGCAGTTTATCGCCTAGCGGGGGGATTGAGGAGCAGTTCTTC.

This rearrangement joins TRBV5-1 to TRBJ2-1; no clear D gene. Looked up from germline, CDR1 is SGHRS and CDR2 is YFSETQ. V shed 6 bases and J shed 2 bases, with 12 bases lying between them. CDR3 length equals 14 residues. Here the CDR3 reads CASTAAETYNEQFF. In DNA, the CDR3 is TGCGCCAGCACCGCGGCAGAGACCTACAATGAGCAGTTCTTC.

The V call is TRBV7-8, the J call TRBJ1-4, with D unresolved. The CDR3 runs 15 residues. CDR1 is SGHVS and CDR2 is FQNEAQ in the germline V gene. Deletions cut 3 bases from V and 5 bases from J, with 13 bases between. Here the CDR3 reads CASSLWQVRNEKLFF. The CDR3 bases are TGTGCCAGCAGCTTGTGGCAGGTACGCAATGAAAAACTGTTTTTT.

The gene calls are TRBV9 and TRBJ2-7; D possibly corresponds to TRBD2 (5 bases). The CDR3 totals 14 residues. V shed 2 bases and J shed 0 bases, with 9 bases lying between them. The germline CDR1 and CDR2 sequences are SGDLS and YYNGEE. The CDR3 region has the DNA TGTGCCAGCAGCGTTGACTACAGCTCCTACGAGCAGTACTTC. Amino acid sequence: CASSVDYSSYEQYF.

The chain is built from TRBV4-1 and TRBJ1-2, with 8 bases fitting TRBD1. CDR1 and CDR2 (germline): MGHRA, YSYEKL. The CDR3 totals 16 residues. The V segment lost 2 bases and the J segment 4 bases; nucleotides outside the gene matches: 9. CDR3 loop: CASSQPGQARLYGYTF. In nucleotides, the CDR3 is TGCGCCAGCAGCCAACCGGGACAGGCTCGACTCTATGGCTACACCTTC.